The clone carrying this T cell receptor beta chain has a handful of counts. Its antigen is not identified. This sample was taken from a study of T cells after yellow fever vaccination. Findings and caveats of the study: The study noted that FACS-sorted repertoires could contain abundant clonotypes contaminating from the bulk population.

In TCRdb, the 5' RACE reads were re-called with MiXCR into one record per CDR3 protein. Among a few hundred thousand distinct CDR3 sequences listed, 6% to 7.5% were seen once. Specimen: CD4+ T cells sorted from PBMCs, collected 15 days after the yellow fever booster vaccination. This receptor was identified in a man aged 30 to 39 who received the YFV17D yellow fever vaccine.

CDR3 nucleotides: TGTGCCAGTAGTACCAAAGCCCAGGGGCCACCCCTCCACTTT. Translation gives CASSTKAQGPPLHF. The rearrangement links TRBV19 to TRBJ1-6, with D possibly TRBD1 on 6 matching bases. Deletions cut 4 bases from V and 11 bases from J, with 15 bases between. The CDR3 has 14 amino acids. The germline V gene encodes CDR1 LNHDA and CDR2 SQIVND (reference sequence).